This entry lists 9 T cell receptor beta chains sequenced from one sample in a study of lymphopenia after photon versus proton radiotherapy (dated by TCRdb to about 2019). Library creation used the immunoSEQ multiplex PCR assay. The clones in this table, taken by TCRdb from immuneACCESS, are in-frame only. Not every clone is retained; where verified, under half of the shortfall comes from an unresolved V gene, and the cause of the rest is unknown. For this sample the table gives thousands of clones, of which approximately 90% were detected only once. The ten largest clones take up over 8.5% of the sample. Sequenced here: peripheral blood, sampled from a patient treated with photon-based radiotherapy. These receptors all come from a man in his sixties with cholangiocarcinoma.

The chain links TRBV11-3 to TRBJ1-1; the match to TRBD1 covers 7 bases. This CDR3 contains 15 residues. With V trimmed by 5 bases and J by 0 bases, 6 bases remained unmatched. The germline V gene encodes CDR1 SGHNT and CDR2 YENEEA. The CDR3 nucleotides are TGTGCCAGCAGCGTCCCCAGGGGGGTGAACACTGAAGCTTTCTTT. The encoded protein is CASSVPRGVNTEAFF. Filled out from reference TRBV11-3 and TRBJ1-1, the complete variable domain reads EAGVVQSPRYKIIEKKQPVAFWCNPISGHNTLYWYLQNLGQGPELLIRYENEEAVDDSQLPKDRFSAERLKGVDSTLKIQPAELGDSAVYLCASSVPRGVNTEAFFGQGTRLTVV.

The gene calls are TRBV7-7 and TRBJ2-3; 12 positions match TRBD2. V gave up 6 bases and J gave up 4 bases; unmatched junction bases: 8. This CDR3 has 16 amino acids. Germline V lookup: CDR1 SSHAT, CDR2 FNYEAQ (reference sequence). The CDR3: CASSPASGGAPDTQYF. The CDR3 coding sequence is TGTGCCAGCAGTCCTGCTAGCGGGGGGGCCCCAGATACGCAGTATTTT.

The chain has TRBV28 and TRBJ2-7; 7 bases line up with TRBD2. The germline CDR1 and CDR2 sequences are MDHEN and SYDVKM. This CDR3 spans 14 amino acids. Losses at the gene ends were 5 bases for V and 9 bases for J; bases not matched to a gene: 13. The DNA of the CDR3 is TGTGCCAGCAGTCCGTATCGGGGGGAACGGTGGCAGTACTTC. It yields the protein CASSPYRGERWQYF.

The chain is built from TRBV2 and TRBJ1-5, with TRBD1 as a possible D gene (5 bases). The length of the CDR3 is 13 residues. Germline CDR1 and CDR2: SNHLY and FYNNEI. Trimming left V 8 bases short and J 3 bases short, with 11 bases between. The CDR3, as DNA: TGTGCCAGCTCTGGACAAATCAATCAGCCCCAGCATTTT. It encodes CASSGQINQPQHF.

CDR3 amino acids: CASSGTGTDTQYF. CDR3 DNA: TGCGCCAGCAGTGGTACAGGGACAGATACGCAGTATTTT. The J gene is TRBJ2-3, the V gene TRBV5-1; tentatively, D is TRBD1 (6 bases). Trimming shortened V by 5 bases and J by 3 bases, and 10 bases separated the two germline ends. Germline CDR1 is SGHRS and CDR2 is YFSETQ. The CDR3 contains 13 residues.

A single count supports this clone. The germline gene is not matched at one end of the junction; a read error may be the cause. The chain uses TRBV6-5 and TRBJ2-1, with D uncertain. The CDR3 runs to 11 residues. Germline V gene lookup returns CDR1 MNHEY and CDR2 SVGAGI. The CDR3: CASSSTNVQFF. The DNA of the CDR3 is TGTGCCAGCAGTTCTACGAATGTGCAGTTCTTC.

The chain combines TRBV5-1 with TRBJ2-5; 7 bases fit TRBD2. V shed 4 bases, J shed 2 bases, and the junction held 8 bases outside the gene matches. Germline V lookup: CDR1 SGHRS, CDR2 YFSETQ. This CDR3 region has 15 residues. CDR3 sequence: CASSTGGAGQETQYF. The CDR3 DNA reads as TGCGCCAGCAGCACGGGGGGAGCAGGGCAAGAGACCCAGTACTTC.

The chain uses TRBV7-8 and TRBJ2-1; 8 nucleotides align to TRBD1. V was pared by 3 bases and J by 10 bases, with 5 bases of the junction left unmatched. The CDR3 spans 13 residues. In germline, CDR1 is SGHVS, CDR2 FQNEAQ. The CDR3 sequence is CASSFPGGEEQFF. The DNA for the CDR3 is TGTGCCAGCAGCTTCCCAGGGGGCGAGGAGCAGTTCTTC.

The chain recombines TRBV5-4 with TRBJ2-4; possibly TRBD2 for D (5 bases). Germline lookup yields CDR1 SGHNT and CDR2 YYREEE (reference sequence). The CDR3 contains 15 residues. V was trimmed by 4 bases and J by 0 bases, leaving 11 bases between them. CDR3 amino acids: CASSDRELAKNIQYF. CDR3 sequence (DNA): TGTGCCAGCAGCGACCGGGAACTAGCCAAAAACATTCAGTACTTC.